Shown below are 15 T cell receptor beta chains from a single sample sequenced in a study of shared clonotypes between healthy human individuals. The naive CD8 population came from CD45RO-negative cells selected for CCR7, without terminally differentiated effector memory CD45RA+ cells. Sequenced by immunoSEQ multiplex PCR; TCRdb stores in-frame clones only, minus some. Counted here are about 2 million clones, just under 95% occurring once; the ten biggest clones make up 1% to 1.5%. The sample consisted of naive CD8+ T cells sorted from blood. The receptors shown here come from a man aged 18 to 29 in good health.

This sequence joins TRBV7-9 and TRBJ1-3; a possible D gene is TRBD1 (5 bases). Trimming shortened V by 5 bases and J by 8 bases, and 28 bases separated the two germline ends. CDR3 length: 18 amino acids. From germline, CDR1 is SEHNR and CDR2 FQNEAQ (reference sequence). CDR3 sequence reads: CASSAAHLDQGAVDTIYF. CDR3 sequence (DNA): TGTGCCAGCAGCGCCGCTCACTTAGACCAGGGAGCGGTTGACACCATATATTTT.

This chain uses TRBV5-6 with TRBJ2-5; D is tentatively TRBD1 or TRBD2 (7 bases each). Germline CDR1 is SGHDT and CDR2 is YYEEEE. Trimming left V 2 bases short and J 4 bases short, with 18 bases between. The CDR3 runs to 16 residues. The CDR3 sequence is CASSLSQGREGETQYF. The CDR3 bases are TGTGCCAGCAGCTTATCACAGGGGAGGGAGGGAGAGACCCAGTACTTC.

A word on this clone: Additional DNA sequences in this sample encode the identical CDR3. V usage is TRBV7-9 and J usage is TRBJ1-2, with 7 bases lining up with TRBD1. Losses at the gene ends were 3 bases for V and 3 bases for J; bases not matched to a gene: 7. Germline CDR1 SEHNR, CDR2 FQNEAQ (reference sequence). The CDR3 is made up of 15 amino acids. Here the CDR3 DNA reads TGTGCCAGCAGCTTCCCGACAGGGTTCGACTATGGCTACACCTTC. The encoded protein is CASSFPTGFDYGYTF.

The chain is built from TRBV4-3 and TRBJ2-1, with 7 bases aligning to TRBD2. CDR3 length: 17 amino acids. CDR1 is LGHNA and CDR2 is YSLEER in the germline V gene. The ends lost 0 bases at V and 4 bases at J; junction bases unmatched: 9. The CDR3 DNA reads as TGCGCCAGCAGCCAAGATCCGCCGGGAGGAGTTTACAATGAGCAGTTCTTC. The encoded protein is CASSQDPPGGVYNEQFF.

The chain has TRBV18 and TRBJ2-7; 8 bases agree with TRBD1. The CDR3 spans 15 residues. Germline loops: CDR1 KGHSH, CDR2 LQKENI. V lost 5 bases, J lost 0 bases, and 6 bases stayed unmatched. The CDR3 is CASSTWDRNSYEQYF. The CDR3 coding sequence is TGTGCCAGCTCAACATGGGACAGGAACTCCTACGAGCAGTACTTC.

The chain carries TRBV27 and TRBJ2-7, with D possibly being TRBD2 (6 bases). The V gene lost 3 bases and the J gene lost 5 bases, with 20 bases spanning the gap. The V gene's germline CDR1 is MNHEY and CDR2 SMNVEV (reference sequence). There are 16 residues in the CDR3. CDR3 amino acids: CASSFGAGPLLDEQYF. The CDR3 DNA is TGTGCCAGCAGTTTCGGGGCGGGGCCACTTTTGGACGAGCAGTACTTC.

The chain combines TRBV11-1 with TRBJ2-7, with 8 bases identical to TRBD2. The CDR3 extends over 15 amino acids. The V and J ends lost 5 bases and 2 bases, in that order; junction bases with no gene match: 8. Per germline, CDR1 SGHAT and CDR2 FQDESV (reference sequence). The CDR3 loop is CASSMAGRDAYEQYF. The CDR3 nucleotides are TGTGCCAGCAGCATGGCCGGGAGGGATGCCTACGAGCAGTACTTC.

As regards this clone: This sample also contains other DNA sequences that code for the same CDR3. The chain combines TRBV7-6 with TRBJ1-1, with D possibly being TRBD1 (6 bases). The length of the CDR3 is 13 residues. Germline-derived CDR1 and CDR2 are SGHVS and FNYEAQ. V was cut by 3 bases and J by 6 bases, with 11 bases left in between. CDR3 sequence reads: CASSFSGASEAFF. In DNA, the CDR3 is TGTGCCAGCAGCTTTTCAGGGGCGTCTGAAGCTTTCTTT.

The chain is built from TRBV5-6 and TRBJ2-5, with D uncertain. Germline V lookup: CDR1 SGHDT, CDR2 YYEEEE. This CDR3 has 14 amino acids. Trimming pared 1 base from V and 1 base from J, leaving 8 bases between. The CDR3 nucleotides are TGTGCCAGCAGCTTGTACACAGTCCAAGAGACCCAGTACTTC. This codes for CASSLYTVQETQYF.

DNA of the CDR3: TGTGCCAGCAGCGTAGTCCGGTCTAGCGGGAGCCACCAGAACACCGGGGAGCTGTTTTTT. Encoded protein: CASSVVRSSGSHQNTGELFF. The chain links TRBV9 to TRBJ2-2; 10 bases are a match to TRBD2. The germline V gene encodes CDR1 SGDLS and CDR2 YYNGEE. V trimming: 0 bases; J trimming: 1 base; junction bases outside the gene matches: 12. The CDR3 contains 20 residues.

Of note for this clone: Other DNA sequences in this specimen translate into the identical CDR3. The chain recombines TRBV6-5 with TRBJ1-2, with D tentatively TRBD1 (5 bases). The CDR3 sequence is 14 residues long. The V and J ends lost 2 bases and 1 base respectively, with 8 bases between them. Looked up from germline, CDR1 is MNHEY and CDR2 is SVGAGI. Here the CDR3 reads CASSYRGFNYGYTF. The CDR3 DNA reads TGTGCCAGCAGTTACCGGGGCTTTAACTATGGCTACACCTTC.

The rearrangement links TRBV10-1 to TRBJ2-7, with 10 positions matching TRBD2. This CDR3 is built from 14 residues. Germline V gives CDR1 WNHNN, CDR2 SYGVQD (reference sequence). Losses at the gene ends were 3 bases for V and 3 bases for J; bases not matched to a gene: 2. CDR3 sequence (DNA): TGCGCCAGCAGTGATCTAGCGGGAGACTACGAGCAGTACTTC. This codes for CASSDLAGDYEQYF.

The table lists this clone with a count of one. The chain joins TRBV30 to TRBJ2-7; D is possibly TRBD1 (6 bases). The germline gives CDR1 GTSNPN, CDR2 SVGIG (reference sequence). The CDR3 runs 13 residues. V lost 4 bases to trimming and J lost 0 bases, with 10 bases between them. This CDR3 is CAWMDSSSYEQYF. The CDR3 nucleotides are TGTGCCTGGATGGACAGCAGCTCCTACGAGCAGTACTTC.

The CDR3 nucleotides read TGTGCCAGCAGCTTATCGGGGGGCTTAGATACGCAGTATTTT. Translated, it gives CASSLSGGLDTQYF. The rearrangement links TRBV11-3 to TRBJ2-3; D is perhaps TRBD2 (7 bases). Trimming cost V 2 bases and J 5 bases, with 11 bases left between them. The CDR3 covers 14 residues. Germline V gene data show CDR1 as SGHNT and CDR2 as YENEEA.

CDR3 amino acids: CASSLVPLAAASYEQYF. Here the CDR3 DNA reads TGTGCCAGCAGTTTAGTCCCCCTAGCGGCGGCATCCTACGAGCAGTACTTC. The gene calls are TRBV28 and TRBJ2-7; 7 bases are a match to TRBD2. Germline V gene lookup returns CDR1 MDHEN and CDR2 SYDVKM. With V trimmed by 2 bases and J by 1 base, 11 bases remained unmatched. The CDR3 runs to 17 residues.